This is a list of T cell receptor beta chains from one sample in a study of T-cell reconstitution after alpha-beta-depleted transplantation in children. TCRdb reprocessed the PCR reads with MiXCR, giving one entry per CDR3 protein. This table holds more than 400,000 distinct CDR3 sequences, over 10% found once. The specimen was PBMCs, mostly from graft donor cells, collected 180 days after TCRalphabeta/CD19-depleted stem cell transplant. Receptors were obtained from a female patient aged 2-9 years who had a stem cell transplant for aplastic anemia, so the T cells may come from the graft donor. The CDR3 runs from the conserved cysteine through the conserved F or W. A D gene is named only where the DNA matches it firmly. Clone sizes are given selectively: once, few, many, or a class where the clone is expanded.

d_call	v_call	j_call	cdr3_length	clone_size	cdr3_nt	cdr3_aa
TRBD2	TRBV7-3	TRBJ2-7	15	few	TGTGCCAGCAGCTTAAGTCCAGCGGGAGGGTACGAGCAGTACTTC	CASSLSPAGGYEQYF
NA	TRBV4-1	TRBJ1-6	16	few	TGCGCCAGCAGCCCAGTGGTGGTAGATCTTCGTTCACCCCTCCACTTT	CASSPVVVDLRSPLHF
NA	TRBV20-1	TRBJ2-3	15	few	TGCAGTGCCACTACTCACAGCGGTAGCACAGATACGCAGTATTTT	CSATTHSGSTDTQYF
TRBD2	TRBV4-1	TRBJ2-3	14	NA	TGCGCCAGCAGCCAAGGGCGGGAGGTTGATACGCAGTATTTT	CASSQGREVDTQYF
NA	TRBV6-5	TRBJ2-5	15	NA	TGTGCCAGCAGTCACCGGACTTCCCCGCCAGAGACCCAGTACTTC	CASSHRTSPPETQYF
NA	TRBV6-6	TRBJ1-1	13	few	TGTGCCAGCATCGGGGCGGTCCACACTGAAGCTTTCTTT	CASIGAVHTEAFF
NA	TRBV7-8	TRBJ1-5	15	many	TGTGCCAGCAGCTTAGCACGGATTAGCAATCAGCCCCAGCATTTT	CASSLARISNQPQHF
NA	TRBV20-1	TRBJ2-2	13	few	TGCAGTGCGACCCGAACTAGCCCCGGGGAGCTGTTTTTT	CSATRTSPGELFF
TRBD1	TRBV5-1	TRBJ1-5	18	few	TGCGCCAGCAGCTTATATGCCCCACAGGGGAAAGGCAATCAGCCCCAGCATTTT	CASSLYAPQGKGNQPQHF
TRBD1	TRBV7-9	TRBJ2-5	15	few	TGTGCCAGCAGCTTAAGGTCAAGGGGGCCGGAGACCCAGTACTTC	CASSLRSRGPETQYF
TRBD1	TRBV28	TRBJ2-7	16	many	TGTGCCAGCAGTTCCGTTTCCGGGACAGGCACCTACGAGCAGTACTTC	CASSSVSGTGTYEQYF
TRBD1	TRBV10-3	TRBJ1-1	12	few	TGTGCCACCGGGACAGAGAACACTGAAGCTTTCTTT	CATGTENTEAFF
NA	TRBV11-2	TRBJ1-1	13	NA	TGTGCCAGCAGCTTAGATCTGAGAACTGAAGCTTTCTTT	CASSLDLRTEAFF
TRBD2	TRBV5-1	TRBJ2-1	16	NA	TGCGCCAGCAGCTTGACTAGCGGGATTCGTTACAATGAGCAGTTCTTC	CASSLTSGIRYNEQFF
TRBD2	TRBV4-2	TRBJ2-1	16	few	TGTGCCAGCAGCCAAGAGCGGGAGATGGTTTACAATGAGCAGTTCTTC	CASSQEREMVYNEQFF
NA	TRBV6-5	TRBJ1-3	14	few	TGTGCCGCCGGGGGGGGATCCTCTGGAAACACCATATATTTT	CAAGGGSSGNTIYF
NA	TRBV28	TRBJ1-2	13	few	TGTGCCAGCAGTCCCCAGACTAACTATGGCTACACCTTC	CASSPQTNYGYTF
TRBD2	TRBV15	TRBJ2-3	19	many	TGTGCCACCAGCAGAAGGACTAGCGGGAGATGGATTAGCACAGATACGCAGTATTTT	CATSRRTSGRWISTDTQYF
TRBD1	TRBV7-2	TRBJ1-1	17	few	TGTGCCAGCAGCTTAGTGGGACAGGGGGCGTTAGGCACTGAAGCTTTCTTT	CASSLVGQGALGTEAFF
NA	TRBV7-2	TRBJ1-2	15	few	TGTGCCAGCAGCTTAAGTCAGGGCCGAAACTATGGCTACACCTTC	CASSLSQGRNYGYTF
TRBD2	TRBV15	TRBJ2-2	17	NA	TGTGCCACCAGCAGAGATCGGGGGGGTTGGAATGCCGGGGAGCTGTTTTTT	CATSRDRGGWNAGELFF
NA	TRBV10-3	TRBJ1-1	14	many	TGTGCCATCACCCCAGGGGATCGGAACACTGAAGCTTTCTTT	CAITPGDRNTEAFF